This T cell receptor beta chain emerged from a study of beta chain features in type 1 diabetes. Study-wide background: Sorted cell examination encompassed roughly 110 million cells across all samples.

The sequenced template was cDNA made from the entire isolated RNA. The protocol was immunoSEQ multiplex PCR, while the TCRdb copy is restricted to in-frame clones and leaves out a portion. The data hold 300,000 to 400,000 clones, with 11% observed a single time. V was clipped by 5 bases and J by 5 bases, with 12 bases between them. Germline loops: CDR1 MDHEN, CDR2 SYDVKM. This CDR3 is 14 amino acids long. Study-level points and caveats: Healthy donors had naive, central memory and Treg TCRB repertoires that appeared less similar than those seen among patients. The study found fewer insertions and more deletions at VDJ junctions in type 1 diabetes patients.

Central memory, naive, regulatory and stem cell-like memory CD4+ cells were sorted by CD45RO/CCR7/CD25/CD127/CD95/CD27. In its sample, this clone was seen a few times. The antigen remains unidentified. This clonotype was sampled from a woman in her twenties or thirties in good health. The chain links TRBV28 to TRBJ2-2; D call uncertain. The material sequenced was naive CD4+ T cells from blood. The CDR3 here is CASSPETPTGELFF. CDR3 sequence (DNA): TGTGCCAGCAGTCCCGAGACACCAACCGGGGAGCTGTTTTTT.